This T cell receptor (beta chain) was recovered during a study of identical twins' blood T cells. Turning to the study itself: About 50 million reads came from 12 libraries, six alpha, six beta.

Each TCR cDNA library carried sample-specific barcodes on both ends. MiXCR, run by TCRdb on the 5' RACE reads, gives a single entry per CDR3 protein. The sample yields hundreds of thousands of distinct CDR3 sequences, over 25% seen once. The donors were healthy female monozygous twins, three pairs in total. This CDR3 has 17 residues. CDR1 LGHNA and CDR2 YSLEER come from the germline V gene. V lost 0 bases, J lost 8 bases, and 10 bases stayed unmatched. The source of this sequence is a woman between 18 and 55 years old in good health. Sequencing used PBMCs. The genes are TRBV4-3 and TRBJ2-1, with TRBD2 matching over 10 bases. CDR3 residues: CASSQDSSGRAFYEQFF. The CDR3 nucleotides read TGCGCCAGCAGCCAAGATTCGAGCGGGAGGGCCTTCTATGAGCAGTTCTTC.